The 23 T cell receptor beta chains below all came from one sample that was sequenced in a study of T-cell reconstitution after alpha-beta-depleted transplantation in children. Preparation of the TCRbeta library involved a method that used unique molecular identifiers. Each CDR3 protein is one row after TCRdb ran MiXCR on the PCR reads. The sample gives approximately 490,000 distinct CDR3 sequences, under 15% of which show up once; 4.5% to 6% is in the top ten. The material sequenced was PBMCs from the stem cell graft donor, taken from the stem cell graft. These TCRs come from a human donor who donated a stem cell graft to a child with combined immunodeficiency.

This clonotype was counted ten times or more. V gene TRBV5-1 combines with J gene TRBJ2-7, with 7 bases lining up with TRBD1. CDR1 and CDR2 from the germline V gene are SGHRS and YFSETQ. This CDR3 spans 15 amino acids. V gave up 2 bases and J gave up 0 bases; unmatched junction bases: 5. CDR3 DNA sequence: TGCGCCAGCAGCTTAAGAGGGGACAGCTCCTACGAGCAGTACTTC. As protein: CASSLRGDSSYEQYF.

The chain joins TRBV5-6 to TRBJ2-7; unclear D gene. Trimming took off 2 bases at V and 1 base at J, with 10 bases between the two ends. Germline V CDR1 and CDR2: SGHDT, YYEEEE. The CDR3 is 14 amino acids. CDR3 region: CASSLSWGSYEQYF. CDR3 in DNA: TGTGCCAGCAGCTTATCTTGGGGTTCCTACGAGCAGTACTTC.

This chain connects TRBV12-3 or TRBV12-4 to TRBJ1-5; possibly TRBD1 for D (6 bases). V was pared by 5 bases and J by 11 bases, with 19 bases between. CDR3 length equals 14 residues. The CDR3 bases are TGTGCCAGCAGTCCCGGGACACATGTCAAGGCCCAGCATTTT. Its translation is CASSPGTHVKAQHF.

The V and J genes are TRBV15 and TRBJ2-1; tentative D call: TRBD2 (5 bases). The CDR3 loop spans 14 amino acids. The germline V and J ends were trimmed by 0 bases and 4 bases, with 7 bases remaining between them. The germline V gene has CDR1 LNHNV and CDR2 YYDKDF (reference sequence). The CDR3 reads CATSRERDYNEQFF. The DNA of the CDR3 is TGTGCCACCAGCAGAGAGAGGGATTACAATGAGCAGTTCTTC.

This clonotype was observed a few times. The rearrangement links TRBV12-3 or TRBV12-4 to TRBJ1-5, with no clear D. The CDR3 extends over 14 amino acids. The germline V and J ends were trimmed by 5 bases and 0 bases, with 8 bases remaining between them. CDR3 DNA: TGTGCCAGCAGTCTCTCCAATAGCAATCAGCCCCAGCATTTT. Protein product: CASSLSNSNQPQHF.

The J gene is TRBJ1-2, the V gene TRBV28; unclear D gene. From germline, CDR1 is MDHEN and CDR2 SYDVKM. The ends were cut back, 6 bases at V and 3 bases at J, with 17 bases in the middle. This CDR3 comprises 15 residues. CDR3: CASRQPLSGYYGYTF. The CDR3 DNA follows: TGTGCCAGCAGACAACCACTATCGGGTTACTATGGCTACACCTTC.

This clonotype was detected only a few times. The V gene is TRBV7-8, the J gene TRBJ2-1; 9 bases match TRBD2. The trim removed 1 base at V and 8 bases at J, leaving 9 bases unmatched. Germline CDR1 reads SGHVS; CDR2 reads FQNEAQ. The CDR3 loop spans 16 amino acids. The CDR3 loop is CASSLDRGASGDEQFF. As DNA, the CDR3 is TGTGCCAGCAGCTTAGATCGGGGGGCTAGCGGGGATGAGCAGTTCTTC.

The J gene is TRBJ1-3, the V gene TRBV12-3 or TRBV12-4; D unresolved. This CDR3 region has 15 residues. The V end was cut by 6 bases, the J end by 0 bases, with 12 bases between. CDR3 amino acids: CASRYGRNSGNTIYF. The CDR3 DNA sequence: TGTGCCAGCAGATACGGACGCAACTCTGGAAACACCATATATTTT.

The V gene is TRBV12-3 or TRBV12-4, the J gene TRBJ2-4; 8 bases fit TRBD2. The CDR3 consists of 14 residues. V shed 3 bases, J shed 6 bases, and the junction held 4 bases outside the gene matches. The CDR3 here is CASSFRLAPNIQYF. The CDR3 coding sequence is TGTGCCAGCAGTTTTCGACTAGCGCCAAACATTCAGTACTTC.

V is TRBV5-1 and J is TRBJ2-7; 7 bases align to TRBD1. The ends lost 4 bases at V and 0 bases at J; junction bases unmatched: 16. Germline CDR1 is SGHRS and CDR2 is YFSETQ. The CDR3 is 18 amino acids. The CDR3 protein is CASSLRRQGRTPSYEQYF. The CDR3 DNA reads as TGCGCCAGCAGCCTCCGACGACAGGGACGGACACCCTCCTACGAGCAGTACTTC.

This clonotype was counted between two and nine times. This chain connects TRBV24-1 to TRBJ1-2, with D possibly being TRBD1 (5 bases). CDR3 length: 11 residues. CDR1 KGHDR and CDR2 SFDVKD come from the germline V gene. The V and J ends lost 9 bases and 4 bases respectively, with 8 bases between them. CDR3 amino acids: CATWDGYGYTF. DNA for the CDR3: TGTGCCACCTGGGACGGCTATGGCTACACCTTC.

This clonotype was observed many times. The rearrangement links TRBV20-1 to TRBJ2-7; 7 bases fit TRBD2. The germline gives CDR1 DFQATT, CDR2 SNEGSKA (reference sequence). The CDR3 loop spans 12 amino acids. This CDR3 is CLGAGDTYEQYF. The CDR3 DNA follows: TGCCTGGGTGCGGGGGATACCTACGAGCAGTACTTC.

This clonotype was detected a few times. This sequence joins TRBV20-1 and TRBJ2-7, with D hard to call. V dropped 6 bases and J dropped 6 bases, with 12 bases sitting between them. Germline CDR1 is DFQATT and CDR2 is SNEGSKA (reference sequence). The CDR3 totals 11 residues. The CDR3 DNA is TGCAGTGCGGTAACAGTGTCCGAGCAGTACTTC. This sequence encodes CSAVTVSEQYF.

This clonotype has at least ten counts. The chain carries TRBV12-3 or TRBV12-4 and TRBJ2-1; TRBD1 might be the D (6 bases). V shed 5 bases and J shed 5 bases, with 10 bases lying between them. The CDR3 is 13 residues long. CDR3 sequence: CASSQNRDNEQFF. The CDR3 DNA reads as TGTGCCAGCAGTCAAAACAGGGACAATGAGCAGTTCTTC.

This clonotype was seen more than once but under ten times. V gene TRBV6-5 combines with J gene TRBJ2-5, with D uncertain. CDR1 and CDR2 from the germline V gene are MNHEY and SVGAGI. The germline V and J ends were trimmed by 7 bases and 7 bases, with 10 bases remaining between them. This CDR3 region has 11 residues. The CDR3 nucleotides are TGTGCCAGCATGGCCACCGGGACCCAGTACTTC. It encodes CASMATGTQYF.

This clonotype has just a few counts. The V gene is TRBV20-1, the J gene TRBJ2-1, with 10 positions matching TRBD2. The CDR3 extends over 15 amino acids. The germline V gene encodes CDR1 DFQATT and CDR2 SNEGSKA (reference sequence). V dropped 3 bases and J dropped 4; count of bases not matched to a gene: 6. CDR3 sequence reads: CSASRGTSAYNEQFF. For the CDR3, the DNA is TGCAGTGCTAGCCGCGGGACTAGCGCTTACAATGAGCAGTTCTTC.

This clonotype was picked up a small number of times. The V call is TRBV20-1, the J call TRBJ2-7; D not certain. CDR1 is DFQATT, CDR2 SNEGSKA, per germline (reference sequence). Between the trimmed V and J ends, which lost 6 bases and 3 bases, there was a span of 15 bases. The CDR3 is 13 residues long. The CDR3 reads CSAVLVVNYEQYF. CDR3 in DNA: TGCAGTGCGGTCTTAGTAGTTAACTACGAGCAGTACTTC.

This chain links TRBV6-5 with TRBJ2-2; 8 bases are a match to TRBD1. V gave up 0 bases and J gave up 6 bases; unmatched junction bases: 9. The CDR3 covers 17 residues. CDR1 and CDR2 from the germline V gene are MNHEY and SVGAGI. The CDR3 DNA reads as TGTGCCAGCAGTTACTCTCCCGAGACAGGGGACGCCGGGGAGCTGTTTTTT. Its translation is CASSYSPETGDAGELFF.

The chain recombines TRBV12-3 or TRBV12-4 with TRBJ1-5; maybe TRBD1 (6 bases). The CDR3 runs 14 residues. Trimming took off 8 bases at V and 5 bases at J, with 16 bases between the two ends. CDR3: CASQKGGSDQPQHF. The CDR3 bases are TGTGCCAGCCAAAAAGGGGGGAGCGATCAGCCCCAGCATTTT.

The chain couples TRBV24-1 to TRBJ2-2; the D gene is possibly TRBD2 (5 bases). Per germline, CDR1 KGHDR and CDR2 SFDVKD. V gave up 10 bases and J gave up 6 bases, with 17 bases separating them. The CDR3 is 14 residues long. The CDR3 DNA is TGTGCCACGGCGGGCCCGATTAGCGCCGGGGAGCTGTTTTTT. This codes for CATAGPISAGELFF.

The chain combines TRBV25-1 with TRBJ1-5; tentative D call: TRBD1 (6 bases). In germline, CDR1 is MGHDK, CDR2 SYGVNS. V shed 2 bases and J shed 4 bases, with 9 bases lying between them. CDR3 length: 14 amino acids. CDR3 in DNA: TGTGCCAGCAGTGAAGAGGGGGGAAATCAGCCCCAGCATTTT. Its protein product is CASSEEGGNQPQHF.

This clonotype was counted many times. The CDR3 DNA reads as TGTGCCACCAGCAGAGTCCCTTGGGACGGGAGTAACTACGAGCAGTACTTC. This translates into CATSRVPWDGSNYEQYF. V usage is TRBV15 and J usage is TRBJ2-7; possibly TRBD2 for D (6 bases). The CDR3 spans 17 residues. Trimming left V 1 base short and J 3 bases short, with 19 bases between. CDR1 is LNHNV, CDR2 YYDKDF, per germline (reference sequence).

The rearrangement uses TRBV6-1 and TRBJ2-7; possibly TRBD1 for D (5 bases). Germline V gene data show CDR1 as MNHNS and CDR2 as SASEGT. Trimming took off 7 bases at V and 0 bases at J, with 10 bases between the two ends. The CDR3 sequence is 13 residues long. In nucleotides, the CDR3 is TGTGCCAGCATTGGGGCTAGCTCCTACGAGCAGTACTTC. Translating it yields CASIGASSYEQYF.